This TCR beta chain was recovered during a study of blood T cell repertoires in COVID-19 (dated by TCRdb to the early 2020s). Regarding the complete study: Samples covering the acute and convalescent phases of COVID-19 were provided by collaborators in the United States, Italy and Spain. The prospective study material was composed of cDNA or gDNA derived from T cells, B-cell-depleted T cells, or PBMCs. The dataset comprised deeply sampled blood TCRbeta repertoires from subjects exposed to, actively infected with, or recovered from COVID-19. A freely available public database, intended as a resource for researchers studying the immune response to SARS-CoV-2, is where the repertoires were released. The samples were drawn from two sources: the first 160 participants of the ongoing ImmuneRACE study, and about 1,300 subjects contributed by 6 global collaborators. Nearly every sample came with metadata listing a de-identified subject ID, COVID-19 status, age in years and sex. Where available, HLA class I and class II types were obtained from metadata supplied by the sample provider rather than from assay-based typing. General conclusions and limits of the study: Clinical and demographic metadata were provided uncurated, with the amount varying by source and participant.

CDR1 SGDLS and CDR2 YYNGEE are derived from the germline V gene. V is pared back by 0 bases and J by 7 bases, with 13 bases lying between the germline termini. The CDR3, from cysteine to phenylalanine, totals 15 residues. Only CDR3 DNA remains: 45 bases, in frame from the first base. TCRbeta CDR3 regions were amplified from genomic DNA by means of the immunoSEQ Assay, a bias-controlled multiplex PCR. The authors' analysis ran thus. The number of nucleated cells in each sample was estimated from the amplification of reference gene primers within the assay. To quantify the absolute abundance of each unique TCRbeta CDR3 rearrangement, sequence reads were collapsed and filtered. For each sample, productive Simpson clonality was calculated as the square root of Simpson's diversity index over productive rearrangements. The table was pulled from immuneACCESS by TCRdb, which kept in-frame rearrangements only. Such tables lose some clones; where checked, under half of the loss comes from unresolved V genes, and the rest has no known cause. V and J calls and clone size come straight from that table; D and trimming were deduced from the DNA. The sample contains 65,000 to 85,000 clones, about 90% of them found a single time. The top ten clonotypes cover approximately 2.5% of the sample.

A note on this clone: The clone's antigen remains unknown. It has no much larger one-base neighbor in the sample; base qualities were not kept.

The collaborating institutions used their own protocols to collect whole blood in K2EDTA tubes. Collaborator samples were shipped for TCRbeta analysis as frozen whole blood, isolated PBMCs, or DNA extracted from either sample type. The TCR originated in a human donor in a cohort sampled during active COVID-19. This receptor chain uses TRBV9 and TRBJ1-4, and perhaps TRBD1 as D gene, on 5 matching bases. The sample taken for sequencing was peripheral blood. The CDR3 corresponds to CASSVAFGGFEKLFF. At the DNA level, the sequence is TGTGCCAGCAGCGTAGCTTTTGGGGGGTTTGAAAAACTGTTTTTT.